The next 5 T cell receptor beta chains were all read from a single sample in a study of CD8 T cells in ankylosing spondylitis. General study points: Several highly homologous variants made up a TCR beta motif, and this motif appeared characteristic of ankylosing spondylitis blood.

TCRdb itself ran the 5' RACE reads through MiXCR, one entry per CDR3 protein. The data hold fewer than 750,000 distinct CDR3 sequences, with over 15% observed a single time. For these TCRs, the target antigens are not known. Material for sequencing was blood, either unsorted or a sorted T cell fraction (not recorded which). All receptors come from a male donor with ankylosing spondylitis.

The chain recombines TRBV20-1 with TRBJ1-1, with unresolved D. Germline CDR1 and CDR2: DFQATT and SNEGSKA (reference sequence). V was trimmed by 3 bases and J by 1 base, leaving 9 bases between them. CDR3 size: 13 residues. The CDR3 coding sequence is TGCAGTGCTAGGCAAAGGGAGAACACTGAAGCTTTCTTT. It yields the protein CSARQRENTEAFF.

This clonotype was detected many times. The CDR3 sequence is CASSSHNRGLEETQYF. The CDR3 region has the DNA TGCGCCAGCAGTTCCCATAACAGGGGGCTCGAGGAGACCCAGTACTTC. The chain links TRBV5-1 to TRBJ2-5; 9 nucleotides align to TRBD1. V shed 5 bases and J 5 bases; nucleotides not matched to a gene: 13. There are 16 residues in the CDR3. The germline gives CDR1 SGHRS, CDR2 YFSETQ. The entire variable domain, with the rest obtained from reference TRBV5-1 and TRBJ2-5, is as follows: KAGVTQTPRYLIKTRGQQVTLSCSPISGHRSVSWYQQTPGQGLQFLFEYFSETQRNKGNFPGRFSGRQFSNSRSEMNVSTLELGDSALYLCASSSHNRGLEETQYFGPGTRLLVL.

Only a few counts were recorded for this clonotype. The J gene is TRBJ2-3, the V gene TRBV29-1; TRBD1 might be the D (6 bases). Trimming took 6 bases from V and 2 from J, leaving 18 bases between them. Germline CDR1 reads SQVTM; CDR2 reads ANQGSEA. The CDR3 is 15 residues long. The CDR3 region is CSVAGTTLTTDTQYF. DNA for the CDR3: TGCAGCGTAGCCGGGACAACACTTACCACAGATACGCAGTATTTT.

Here the CDR3 reads CATSPVDTRSYEQYF. The CDR3 DNA reads as TGTGCCACCAGCCCTGTGGACACCCGCTCCTACGAGCAGTACTTC. The gene calls are TRBV15 and TRBJ2-7; tentatively, D is TRBD1 (5 bases). Per germline, CDR1 LNHNV and CDR2 YYDKDF (reference sequence). The CDR3 totals 15 residues. The V and J ends lost 5 bases and 0 bases respectively, with 14 bases between them.

This clonotype occurred many times. V gene TRBV9 combines with J gene TRBJ2-3, with 12 bases fitting TRBD2. Germline CDR1 SGDLS, CDR2 YYNGEE. This CDR3 contains 15 residues. With 3 bases clipped from V and 4 bases from J, the junction kept 3 bases outside the gene matches. The CDR3 coding sequence is TGTGCCAGCAGCGACCTAGCGGGAGGGCCAGATACGCAGTATTTT. Its protein is CASSDLAGGPDTQYF.